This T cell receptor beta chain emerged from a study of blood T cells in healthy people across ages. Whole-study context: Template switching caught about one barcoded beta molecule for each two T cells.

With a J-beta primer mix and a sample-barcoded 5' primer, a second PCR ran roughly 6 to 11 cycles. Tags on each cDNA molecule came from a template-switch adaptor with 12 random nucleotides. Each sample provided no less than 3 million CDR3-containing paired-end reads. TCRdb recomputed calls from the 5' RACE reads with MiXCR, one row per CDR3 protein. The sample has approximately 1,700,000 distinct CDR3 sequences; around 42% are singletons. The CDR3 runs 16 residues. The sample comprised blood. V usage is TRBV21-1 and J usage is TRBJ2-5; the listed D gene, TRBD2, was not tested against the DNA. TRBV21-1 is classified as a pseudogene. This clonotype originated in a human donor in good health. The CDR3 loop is CAGSSNGLLLEETQYF. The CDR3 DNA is TGTGCCGGCAGCTCTAACGGACTGCTATTAGAAGAGACCCAGTACTTC.